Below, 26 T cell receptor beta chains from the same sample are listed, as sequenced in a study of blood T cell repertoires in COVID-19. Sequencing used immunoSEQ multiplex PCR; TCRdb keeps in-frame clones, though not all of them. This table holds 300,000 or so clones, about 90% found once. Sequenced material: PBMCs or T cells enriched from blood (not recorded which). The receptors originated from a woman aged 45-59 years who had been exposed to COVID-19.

The CDR3 nucleotides are TGTGCCTGTGAATTGACAGGTTTTTTCGAGACCCAGTACTTC. Protein sequence: CACELTGFFETQYF. The gene calls are TRBV30 and TRBJ2-5; D is possibly TRBD1 (6 bases). The CDR3 extends over 14 amino acids. V lost 6 bases and J lost 5, with 19 bases in between. Germline V CDR1 and CDR2: GTSNPN, SVGIG (reference sequence). The whole variable domain, remainder taken from reference TRBV30 and TRBJ2-5, is SQTIHQWPATLVQPVGSPLSLECTVEGTSNPNLYWYRQAAGRGLQLLFYSVGIGQISSEVPQNLSASRPQDRQFILSSKKLLLSDSGFYLCACELTGFFETQYFGPGTRLLVL.

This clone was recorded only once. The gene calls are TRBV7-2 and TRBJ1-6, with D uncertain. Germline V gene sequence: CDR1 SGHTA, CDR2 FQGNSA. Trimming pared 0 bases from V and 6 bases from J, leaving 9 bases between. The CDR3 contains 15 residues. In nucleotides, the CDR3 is TGTGCCAGCAGCTTAGCGCGAAACGTTAATTCACCCCTCCACTTT. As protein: CASSLARNVNSPLHF.

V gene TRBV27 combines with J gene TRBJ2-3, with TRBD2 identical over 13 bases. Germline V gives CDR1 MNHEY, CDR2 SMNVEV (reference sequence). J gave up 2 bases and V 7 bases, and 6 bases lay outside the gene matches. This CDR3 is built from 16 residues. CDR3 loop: CASTELAGGDTDTQYF. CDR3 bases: TGTGCCAGCACCGAACTAGCGGGGGGGGACACAGATACGCAGTATTTT.

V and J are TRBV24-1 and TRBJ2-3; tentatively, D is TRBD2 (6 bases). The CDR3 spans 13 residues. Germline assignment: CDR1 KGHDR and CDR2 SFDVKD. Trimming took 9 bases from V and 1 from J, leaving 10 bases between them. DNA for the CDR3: TGTGCCACCGGGGGGAGACGCACAGATACGCAGTATTTT. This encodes CATGGRRTDTQYF.

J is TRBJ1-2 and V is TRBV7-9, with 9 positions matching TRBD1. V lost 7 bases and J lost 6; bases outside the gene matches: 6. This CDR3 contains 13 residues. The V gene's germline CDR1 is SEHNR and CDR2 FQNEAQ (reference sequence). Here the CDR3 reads CASTLTGGDGYTF. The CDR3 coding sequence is TGTGCCAGCACCTTGACAGGGGGGGATGGCTACACCTTC.

CDR3 region: CASSVGQGGGYTF. CDR3 coding DNA: TGTGCCAGCAGCGTAGGACAGGGAGGTGGCTACACCTTC. This rearrangement joins TRBV9 to TRBJ1-2; 7 bases line up with TRBD1. Trimming removed 0 bases from V and 7 bases from J; junction bases left unmatched: 3. Germline CDR1 SGDLS, CDR2 YYNGEE. This CDR3 region has 13 residues.

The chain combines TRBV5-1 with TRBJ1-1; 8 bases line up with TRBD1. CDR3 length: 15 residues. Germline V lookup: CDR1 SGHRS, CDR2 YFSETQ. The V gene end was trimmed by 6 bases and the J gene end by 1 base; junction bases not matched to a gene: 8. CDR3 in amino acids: CASIAQTGGNTEAFF. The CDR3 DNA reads TGCGCCAGCATTGCCCAAACAGGGGGGAACACTGAAGCTTTCTTT. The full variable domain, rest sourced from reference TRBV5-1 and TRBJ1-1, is KAGVTQTPRYLIKTRGQQVTLSCSPISGHRSVSWYQQTPGQGLQFLFEYFSETQRNKGNFPGRFSGRQFSNSRSEMNVSTLELGDSALYLCASIAQTGGNTEAFFGQGTRLTVV.

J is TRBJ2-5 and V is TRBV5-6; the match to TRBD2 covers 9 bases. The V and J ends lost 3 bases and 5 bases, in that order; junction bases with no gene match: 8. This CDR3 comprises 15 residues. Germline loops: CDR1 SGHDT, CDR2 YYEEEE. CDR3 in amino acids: CASSWSGGRLETQYF. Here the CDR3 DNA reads TGTGCCAGCAGCTGGAGCGGGGGGCGTCTGGAGACCCAGTACTTC.

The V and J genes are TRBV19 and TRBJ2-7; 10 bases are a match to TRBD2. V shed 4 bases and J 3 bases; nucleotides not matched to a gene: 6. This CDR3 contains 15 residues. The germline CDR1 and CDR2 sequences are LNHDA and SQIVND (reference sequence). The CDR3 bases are TGTGCCAGTAGTACCGCTAGCGGGGGAGTCTACGAGCAGTACTTC. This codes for CASSTASGGVYEQYF. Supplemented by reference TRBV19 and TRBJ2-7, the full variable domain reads DGGITQSPKYLFRKEGQNVTLSCEQNLNHDAMYWYRQDPGQGLRLIYYSQIVNDFQKGDIAEGYSVSREKKESFPLTVTSAQKNPTAFYLCASSTASGGVYEQYFGPGTRLTVT.

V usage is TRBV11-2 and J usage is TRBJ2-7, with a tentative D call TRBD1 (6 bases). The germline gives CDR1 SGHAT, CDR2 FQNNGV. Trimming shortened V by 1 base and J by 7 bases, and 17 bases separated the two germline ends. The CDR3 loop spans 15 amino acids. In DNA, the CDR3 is TGTGCCAGCAGCTTAGGTCTGGGGGCGCGTGAAGAGCAGTACTTC. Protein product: CASSLGLGAREEQYF. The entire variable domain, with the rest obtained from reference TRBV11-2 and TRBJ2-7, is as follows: EAGVAQSPRYKIIEKRQSVAFWCNPISGHATLYWYQQILGQGPKLLIQFQNNGVVDDSQLPKDRFSAERLKGVDSTLKIQPAKLEDSAVYLCASSLGLGAREEQYFGPGTRLTVT.

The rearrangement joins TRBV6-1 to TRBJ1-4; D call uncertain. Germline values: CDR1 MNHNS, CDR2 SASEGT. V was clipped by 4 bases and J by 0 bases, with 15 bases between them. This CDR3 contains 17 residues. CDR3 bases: TGTGCCAGCAGTGGACATCCCTTCCCCTCAACTAATGAAAAACTGTTTTTT. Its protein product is CASSGHPFPSTNEKLFF.

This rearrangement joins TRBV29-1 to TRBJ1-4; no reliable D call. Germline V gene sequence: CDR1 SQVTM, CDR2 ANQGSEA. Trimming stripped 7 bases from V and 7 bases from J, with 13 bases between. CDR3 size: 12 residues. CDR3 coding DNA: TGCAGCGGACTAGGAGGAAGTGAAAAACTGTTTTTT. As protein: CSGLGGSEKLFF.

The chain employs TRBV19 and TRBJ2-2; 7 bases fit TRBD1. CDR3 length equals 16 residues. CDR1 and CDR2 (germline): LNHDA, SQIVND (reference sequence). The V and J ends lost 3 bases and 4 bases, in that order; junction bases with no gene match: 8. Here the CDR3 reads CASSIPRDRTTGELFF. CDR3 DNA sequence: TGTGCCAGTAGTATCCCTCGGGACAGAACCACCGGGGAGCTGTTTTTT.

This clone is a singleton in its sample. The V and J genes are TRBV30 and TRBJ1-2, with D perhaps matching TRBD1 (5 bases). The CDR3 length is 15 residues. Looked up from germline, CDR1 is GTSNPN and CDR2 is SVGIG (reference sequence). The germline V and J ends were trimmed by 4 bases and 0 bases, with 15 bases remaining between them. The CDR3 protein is CAWKLQVTSNYGYTF. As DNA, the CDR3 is TGTGCCTGGAAATTACAGGTGACCTCTAACTATGGCTACACCTTC.

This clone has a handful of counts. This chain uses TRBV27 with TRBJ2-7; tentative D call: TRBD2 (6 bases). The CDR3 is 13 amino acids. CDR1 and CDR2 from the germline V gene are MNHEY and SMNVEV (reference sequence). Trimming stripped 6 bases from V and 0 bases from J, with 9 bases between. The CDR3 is CASRRDGSYEQYF. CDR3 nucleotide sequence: TGTGCCAGCAGGCGGGACGGCTCCTACGAGCAGTACTTC.

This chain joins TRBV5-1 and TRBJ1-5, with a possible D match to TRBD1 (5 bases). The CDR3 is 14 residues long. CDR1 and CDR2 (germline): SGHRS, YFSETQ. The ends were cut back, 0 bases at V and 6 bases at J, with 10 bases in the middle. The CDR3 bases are TGCGCCAGCAGCTTGGGCGGGGGGGGTCAGCCCCAGCATTTT. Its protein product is CASSLGGGGQPQHF.

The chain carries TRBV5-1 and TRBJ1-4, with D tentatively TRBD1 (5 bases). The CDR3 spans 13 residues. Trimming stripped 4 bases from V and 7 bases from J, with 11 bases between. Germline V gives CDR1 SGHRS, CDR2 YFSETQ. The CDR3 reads CASSEDKSEKLFF. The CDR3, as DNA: TGCGCCAGCAGCGAGGACAAAAGTGAAAAACTGTTTTTT.

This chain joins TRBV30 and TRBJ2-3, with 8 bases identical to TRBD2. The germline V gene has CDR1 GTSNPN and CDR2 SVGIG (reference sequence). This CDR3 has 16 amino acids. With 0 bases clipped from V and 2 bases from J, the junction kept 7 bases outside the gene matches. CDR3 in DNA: TGTGCCTGGAGTGTAGGGCGCGGGGGGTCCACAGATACGCAGTATTTT. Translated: CAWSVGRGGSTDTQYF.

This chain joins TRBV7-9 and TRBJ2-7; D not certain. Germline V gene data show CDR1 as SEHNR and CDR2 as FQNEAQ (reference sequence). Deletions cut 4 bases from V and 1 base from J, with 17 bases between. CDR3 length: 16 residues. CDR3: CASSSFFSGLSYEQYF. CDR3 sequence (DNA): TGTGCCAGCAGCTCATTTTTCTCAGGTTTGTCCTACGAGCAGTACTTC.

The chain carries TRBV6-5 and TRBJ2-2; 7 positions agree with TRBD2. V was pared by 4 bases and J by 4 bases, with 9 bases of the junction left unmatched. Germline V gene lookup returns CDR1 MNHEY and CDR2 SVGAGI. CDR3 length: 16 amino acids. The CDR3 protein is CASSSRGTWGTGELFF. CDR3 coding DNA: TGTGCCAGCAGTTCGCGGGGGACTTGGGGCACCGGGGAGCTGTTTTTT.

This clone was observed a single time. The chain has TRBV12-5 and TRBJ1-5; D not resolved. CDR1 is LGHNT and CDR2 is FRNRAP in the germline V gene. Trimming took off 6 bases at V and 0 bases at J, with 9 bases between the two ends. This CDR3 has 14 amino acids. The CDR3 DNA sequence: TGTGCTAGTGGCGGACTTAATAGCAATCAGCCCCAGCATTTT. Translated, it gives CASGGLNSNQPQHF.

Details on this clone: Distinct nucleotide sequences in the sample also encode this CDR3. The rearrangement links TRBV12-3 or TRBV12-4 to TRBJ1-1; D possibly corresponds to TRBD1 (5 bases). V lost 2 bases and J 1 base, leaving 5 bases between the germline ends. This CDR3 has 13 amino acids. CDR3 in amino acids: CASSLTGNTEAFF. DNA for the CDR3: TGTGCCAGCAGTTTAACAGGGAACACTGAAGCTTTCTTT.

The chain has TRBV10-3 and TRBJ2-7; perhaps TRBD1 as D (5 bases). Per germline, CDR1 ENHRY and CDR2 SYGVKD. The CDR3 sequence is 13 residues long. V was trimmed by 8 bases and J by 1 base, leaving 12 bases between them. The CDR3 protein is CAISLQVSYEQYF. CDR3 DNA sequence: TGTGCCATCTCCCTACAGGTTTCCTACGAGCAGTACTTC.

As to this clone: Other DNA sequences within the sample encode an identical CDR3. CDR3 DNA sequence: TGTGCCAGCAGTTTAGGGCAGGGCTATGGCTACACCTTC. It specifies CASSLGQGYGYTF. The V call is TRBV12-3 or TRBV12-4, the J call TRBJ1-2, with D possibly being TRBD1 (5 bases). This CDR3 has 13 amino acids. V lost 1 base and J lost 4, with 7 bases in between.

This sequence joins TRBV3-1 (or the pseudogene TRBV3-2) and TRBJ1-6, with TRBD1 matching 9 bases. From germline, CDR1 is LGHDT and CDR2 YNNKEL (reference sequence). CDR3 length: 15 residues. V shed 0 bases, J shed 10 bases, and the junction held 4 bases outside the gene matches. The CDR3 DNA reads TGTGCCAGCAGCCAAGATGACAGGGGGAGATCACCCCTCCACTTT. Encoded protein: CASSQDDRGRSPLHF.

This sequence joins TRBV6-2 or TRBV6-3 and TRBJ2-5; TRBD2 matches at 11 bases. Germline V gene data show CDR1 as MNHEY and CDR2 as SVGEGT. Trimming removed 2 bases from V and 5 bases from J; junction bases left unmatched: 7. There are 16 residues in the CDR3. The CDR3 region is CASSYTVAGGRETQYF. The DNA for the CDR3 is TGTGCCAGCAGTTACACCGTAGCGGGGGGGCGCGAGACCCAGTACTTC.